This entry describes one TCR beta chain. The data derive from a study of T cells in localized non-small cell lung cancer. The data were produced by immunoSEQ multiplex PCR, yet TCRdb's version contains in-frame clones alone and is incomplete. Of about 24,000 clones in the sample, around nine tenths were seen once. The CDR3 is made up of 14 amino acids. J lost 9 bases, V lost 4 bases, and 9 bases had no gene match. Germline lookup yields CDR1 SNHLY and CDR2 FYNNEI. The V and J genes are TRBV2 and TRBJ2-1, with 7 bases aligning to TRBD1. The sample in question was peripheral blood, obtained before any cancer treatment. This TCR came from a woman aged 35 to 70 with stage I lung adenocarcinoma. DNA for the CDR3: TGTGCCAGCAGTGGGGAGACAGGGTGGGCTGAGCAGTTCTTC. Protein: CASSGETGWAEQFF.